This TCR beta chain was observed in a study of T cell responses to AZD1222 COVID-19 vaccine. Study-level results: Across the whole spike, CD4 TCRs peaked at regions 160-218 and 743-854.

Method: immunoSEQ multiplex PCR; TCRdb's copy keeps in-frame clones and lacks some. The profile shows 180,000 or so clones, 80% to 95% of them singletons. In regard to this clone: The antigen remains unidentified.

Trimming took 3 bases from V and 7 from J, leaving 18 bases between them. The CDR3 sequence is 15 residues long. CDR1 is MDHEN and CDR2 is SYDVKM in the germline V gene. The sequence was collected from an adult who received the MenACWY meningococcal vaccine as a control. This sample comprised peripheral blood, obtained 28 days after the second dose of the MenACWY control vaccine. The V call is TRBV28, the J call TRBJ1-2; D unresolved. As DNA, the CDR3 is TGTGCCAGCAGTTTTAGGACGGATGCCACCTTTGGCTACACCTTC. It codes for CASSFRTDATFGYTF.